This T cell receptor (beta chain) was captured by sequencing in a study of shared clonotypes between healthy human individuals. Clones were sequenced by immunoSEQ multiplex PCR, and TCRdb holds only the in-frame ones, with some missing. In the table there are about 1,900,000 clones, approximately 95% of which are singletons. Details on this clone: Its cognate antigen is unknown. At the DNA level, this CDR3 is encoded by other sequences in the same sample as well.

Study findings and constraints: The four-donor shared clonotypes exceeded non-shared clonotypes in generation probability, with non-shared ones scoring lower.

Terminally differentiated effector memory CD45RA+ cells were excluded from the naive CD8 cells, which were CD45RO-negative and positively selected for CCR7. This receptor was obtained from a man between 18 and 29 years old in good health. The sample taken for sequencing was naive CD8+ T cells sorted from blood.

The chain's CDR3 is CASSQWGGETQYF. The CDR3 DNA reads as TGTGCCAGCAGCCAATGGGGTGGGGAGACCCAGTACTTC. The chain is built from TRBV14 and TRBJ2-5; D gene ambiguous. V was pared by 2 bases and J by 5 bases, with 9 bases between. Germline V gene sequence: CDR1 SGHDN, CDR2 FVKESK. CDR3 length equals 13 residues.